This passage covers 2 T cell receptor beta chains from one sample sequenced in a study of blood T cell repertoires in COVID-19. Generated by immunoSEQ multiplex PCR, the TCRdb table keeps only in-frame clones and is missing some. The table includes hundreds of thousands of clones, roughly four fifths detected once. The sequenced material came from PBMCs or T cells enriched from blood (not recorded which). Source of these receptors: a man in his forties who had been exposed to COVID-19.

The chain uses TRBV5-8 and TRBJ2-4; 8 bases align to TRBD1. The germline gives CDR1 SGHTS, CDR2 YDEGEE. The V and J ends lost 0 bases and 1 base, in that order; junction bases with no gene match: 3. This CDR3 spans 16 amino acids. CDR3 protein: CASSLGQGIAKNIQYF. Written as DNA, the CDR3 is TGTGCCAGCAGCTTGGGACAGGGGATTGCCAAAAACATTCAGTACTTC.

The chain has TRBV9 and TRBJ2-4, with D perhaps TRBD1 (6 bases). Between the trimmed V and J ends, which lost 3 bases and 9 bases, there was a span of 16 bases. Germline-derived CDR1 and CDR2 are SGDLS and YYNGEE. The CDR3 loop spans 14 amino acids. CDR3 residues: CASSARDTWGIQYF. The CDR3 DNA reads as TGTGCCAGCAGCGCCCGGGACACTTGGGGCATTCAGTACTTC.